This T cell receptor (beta chain) was sequenced during a study of tissue T cells after allogeneic stem cell transplantation (dated by TCRdb to the early 2020s). A note on the overall study: Using research autopsies of patients with and without GVHD, plus mouse models of GVHD, the study profiled TCR beta repertoires across many tissues. The human arm was a prospective observational study without blinding or randomization. Broader findings and caveats from the paper: Within patients, how anatomically similar tissues were was a major factor shaping TCR repertoire composition, regardless of disease or transplant status. The patient cohort was small and varied clinically, and sampling depth was recognized as a limitation. Only a few T cell clones appeared in more than one patient, yet motif-based clustering showed tissue-specific repertoire signatures that were shared between patients. In both patients and mice, T cells from blood and spleen picked up only a limited part of the TCR repertoire that was detected in tissues. Which tissue TCRs were alloreactive or antigen-specific was not determined in the study, and some of the clones might have been host cells that persisted.

Library generation was performed with the immunoSEQ multiplex PCR assay. Adaptive Biotechnologies performed the TCRbeta CDR3 sequencing at survey depth and reported CDR3 sequences, V/J genes, productive frequency and template counts. Amplification of TCR beta CDR3 regions was performed from genomic DNA rather than from RNA. The study's processing was this. Jensen-Shannon divergence served to quantify pairwise repertoire overlap between tissues, with 0 meaning identical and 1 meaning complete divergence. Tissues were clustered by single-linkage agglomerative hierarchical clustering of pairwise JSD values, and the clustering results were displayed as dendrograms. GLIPH2 was run on all patient samples with simulation_depth 1000, kmer_min_depth 3 and cdr3_length_cutoff 8, and groups with more than two unique CDR3s were retained. A standardized tissue-overlap score was calculated by extrapolating Jaccard GLIPH-group overlap across patients to a standard repertoire size of 1000 clones. Linear mixed-effect models, with tissue as a fixed effect and individual as a random effect, were used to test how diversity related to clinical or experimental variables. TCRdb provides this immuneACCESS table in a form limited to in-frame rearrangements. Some clones are lacking; in checked studies, under half of them reflect an unresolved V gene, and why the rest are absent is not known. That table is the source of V, J and clone size, and D and trimming were worked out from the DNA. This sample is represented by some 22,000 clones; about 70% of them were singletons. The ten biggest clones cover approximately 0.42% of the sample.

Taken from the germline V gene (reference sequence), the CDR1 and CDR2 loops are FNHDT and SITEND. Germline trimming: 4 bases from V, 2 bases from J; junction bases outside gene matches: 3. From the cysteine up to the phenylalanine, the CDR3 has a length of 14 residues. Only the CDR3 bases that were read are kept: 39 of them, in frame from base 1. On this clone itself: Its antigen is still unknown. Gene designations and germline sequences in this entry are those of the mouse. The sequenced fragment ends 1 residue before the CDR3 boundary, so the rest is inferred from the germline J gene.

Sequencing was done on a sample of blood. This clonotype was obtained from a female BALB/c mouse in good health. This strain possesses the MHC haplotype H2-d. Recombination connected TRBV19 to TRBJ1-3; TRBD1 aligns with 7 central bases. The DNA read from the CDR3 is TGTGCCAGCAGTCCTCAGGGGGCTGGAAATACGCTCTAT. The translation is CASSPQGAGNTLY. The CDR3 in its entirety is CASSPQGAGNTLYF.